The 8 T cell receptor beta chains below all came from one sample that was sequenced in a study of control samples from healthy donors and cancer patients. The data were produced by immunoSEQ multiplex PCR, yet TCRdb's version contains in-frame clones alone and is incomplete. The table shows approximately 170,000 clones, with about 90% occurring only once. Sample: blood. These receptors came from a woman aged 25 to 39 in good health.

The chain couples TRBV19 to TRBJ2-1; D may be TRBD1 or TRBD2 (5 bases each). The germline V gene has CDR1 LNHDA and CDR2 SQIVND (reference sequence). CDR3 size: 17 residues. Trimming pared 5 bases from V and 6 bases from J, leaving 23 bases between. The CDR3 nucleotides read TGTGCCAGTAGTCCCGTCGGGACGCCCGACGGGGCCAATGAGCAGTTCTTC. This sequence encodes CASSPVGTPDGANEQFF.

The V call is TRBV25-1, the J call TRBJ1-4; D is perhaps TRBD1 (5 bases). This CDR3 is built from 12 residues. V shed 3 bases and J shed 8 bases, with 7 bases lying between them. CDR1 and CDR2 from the germline V gene are MGHDK and SYGVNS. The CDR3 spells CASSDRGEKLFF. The DNA for the CDR3 is TGTGCCAGCAGTGATCGGGGGGAAAAACTGTTTTTT.

The chain recombines TRBV15 with TRBJ2-2, with 7 bases identical to TRBD1. The J segment lost 4 bases and the V segment lost 3 bases, leaving 5 bases of the junction unmatched. The CDR3 spans 15 residues. Germline CDR1 LNHNV, CDR2 YYDKDF (reference sequence). The CDR3 loop reads CATSRNRGSTGELFF. In DNA form, the CDR3 reads TGTGCCACCAGCAGGAACAGGGGTAGCACCGGGGAGCTGTTTTTT.

This clone has just a few counts. The V gene is TRBV7-2, the J gene TRBJ1-3; D ambiguous. This CDR3 has 12 residues. Germline lookup yields CDR1 SGHTA and CDR2 FQGNSA. Trimming took off 1 base at V and 15 bases at J, with 13 bases between the two ends. Written as DNA, the CDR3 is TGTGCCAGCAGCTTAGATTTGCATCCTCCATATTTT. As protein: CASSLDLHPPYF.

The chain employs TRBV5-6 and TRBJ2-2; D is unclear. The germline V gene encodes CDR1 SGHDT and CDR2 YYEEEE. V lost 6 bases and J lost 7, with 13 bases in between. The CDR3 is made up of 13 amino acids. This CDR3 is CASTPPSGGELFF. The CDR3 region has the DNA TGTGCCAGCACCCCTCCGTCCGGCGGGGAGCTGTTTTTT.

This chain uses TRBV30 with TRBJ2-7; 7 nucleotides agree with TRBD1. The CDR3 runs 15 residues. Trimming took 4 bases from V and 0 from J; bases not matched to a gene: 9. Germline V lookup: CDR1 GTSNPN, CDR2 SVGIG (reference sequence). CDR3 region: CAWNSGQASSYEQYF. In nucleotides, the CDR3 is TGTGCCTGGAACTCCGGACAGGCGAGCTCCTACGAGCAGTACTTC.

The chain recombines TRBV5-1 with TRBJ1-1, with 9 bases matching TRBD1. Losses at the gene ends were 3 bases for V and 0 bases for J; bases not matched to a gene: 6. Germline CDR1 reads SGHRS; CDR2 reads YFSETQ. The CDR3 consists of 16 residues. CDR3 loop: CASSSPGQGVNTEAFF. The CDR3 DNA reads as TGCGCCAGCAGCTCCCCGGGACAGGGAGTGAACACTGAAGCTTTCTTT.

The chain carries TRBV7-8 and TRBJ1-3, with D unresolved. Germline-derived CDR1 and CDR2 are SGHVS and FQNEAQ. V shed 5 bases and J shed 1 base, with 9 bases lying between them. The length of the CDR3 is 14 residues. CDR3 sequence (DNA): TGTGCCAGCAGCCTCGGGTATTCTGGAAACACCATATATTTT. Translated: CASSLGYSGNTIYF.